One T cell receptor beta chain is described in this entry. The data stem from a study of blood T cell repertoires in COVID-19. V was shortened by 3 bases and J by 2 bases, with 8 bases between the two germline ends. From germline, CDR1 is KGHSH and CDR2 LQKENI. The CDR3 has 13 amino acids. In Cohort 3, a recovered donor had either two negative PCRs, clearance, or symptom resolution. Using immunoSEQ multiplex PCR, the repertoire was profiled, and TCRdb retains in-frame clones only, with some absent. The table shows some 250,000 clones, with around 89% occurring only once. Sequencing input: PBMCs or T cells enriched from blood (not recorded which). The receptor was isolated from a man aged 40-49 years who had recovered from COVID-19. The V and J genes are TRBV18 and TRBJ2-7; D perhaps matches TRBD1 (5 bases). This chain's CDR3 is CASSPDSTYEQYF. The CDR3 DNA sequence: TGTGCCAGCTCACCCGACAGCACCTACGAGCAGTACTTC.